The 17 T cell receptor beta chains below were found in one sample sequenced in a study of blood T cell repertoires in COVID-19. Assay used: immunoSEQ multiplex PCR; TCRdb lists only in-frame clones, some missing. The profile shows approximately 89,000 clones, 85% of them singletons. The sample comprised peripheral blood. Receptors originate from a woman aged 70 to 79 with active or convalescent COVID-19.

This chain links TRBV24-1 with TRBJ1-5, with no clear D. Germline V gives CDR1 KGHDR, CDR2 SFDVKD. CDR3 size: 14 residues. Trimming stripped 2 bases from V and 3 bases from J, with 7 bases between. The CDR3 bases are TGTGCCACCAGTGATTCATCAATCAATCAGCCCCAGCATTTT. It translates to CATSDSSINQPQHF.

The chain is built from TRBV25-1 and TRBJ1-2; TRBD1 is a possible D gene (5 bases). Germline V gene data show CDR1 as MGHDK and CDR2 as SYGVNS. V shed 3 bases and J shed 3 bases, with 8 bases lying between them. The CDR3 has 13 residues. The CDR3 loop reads CASSDRGDYGYTF. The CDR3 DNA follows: TGTGCCAGCAGTGATAGGGGTGACTATGGCTACACCTTC.

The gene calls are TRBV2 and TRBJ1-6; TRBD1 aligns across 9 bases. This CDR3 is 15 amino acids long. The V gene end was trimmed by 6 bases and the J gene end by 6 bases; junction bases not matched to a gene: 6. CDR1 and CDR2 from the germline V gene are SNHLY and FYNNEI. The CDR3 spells CASRETGGINSPLHF. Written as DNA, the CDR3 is TGTGCCAGCAGAGAGACAGGGGGAATTAATTCACCCCTCCACTTT. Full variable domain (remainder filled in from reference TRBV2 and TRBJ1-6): EPEVTQTPSHQVTQMGQEVILRCVPISNHLYFYWYRQILGQKVEFLVSFYNNEISEKSEIFDDQFSVERPDGSNFTLKIRSTKLEDSAMYFCASRETGGINSPLHFGNGTRLTVT.

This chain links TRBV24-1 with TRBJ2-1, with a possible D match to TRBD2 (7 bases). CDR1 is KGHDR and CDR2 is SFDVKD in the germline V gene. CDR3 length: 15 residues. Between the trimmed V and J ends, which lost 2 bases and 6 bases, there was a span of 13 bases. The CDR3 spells CATSDWAGAGNEQFF. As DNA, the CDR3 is TGTGCCACCAGTGATTGGGCGGGGGCAGGCAATGAGCAGTTCTTC.

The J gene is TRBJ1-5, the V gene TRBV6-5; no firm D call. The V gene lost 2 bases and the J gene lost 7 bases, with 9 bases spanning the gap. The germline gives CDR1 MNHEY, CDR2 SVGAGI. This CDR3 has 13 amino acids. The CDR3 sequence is CASSYTPGQPQHF. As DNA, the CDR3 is TGTGCCAGCAGTTACACACCGGGGCAGCCCCAGCATTTT.

The chain's CDR3 is CASSEMSANNEQFF. CDR3 coding DNA: TGTGCCAGCAGTGAAATGTCTGCTAACAATGAGCAGTTCTTC. The chain has TRBV2 and TRBJ2-1; the D is unclear. CDR1 and CDR2 from the germline V gene are SNHLY and FYNNEI. This CDR3 has 14 amino acids. Trimming took off 2 bases at V and 5 bases at J, with 10 bases between the two ends. Complete variable domain (other parts from reference TRBV2 and TRBJ2-1): EPEVTQTPSHQVTQMGQEVILRCVPISNHLYFYWYRQILGQKVEFLVSFYNNEISEKSEIFDDQFSVERPDGSNFTLKIRSTKLEDSAMYFCASSEMSANNEQFFGPGTRLTVL.

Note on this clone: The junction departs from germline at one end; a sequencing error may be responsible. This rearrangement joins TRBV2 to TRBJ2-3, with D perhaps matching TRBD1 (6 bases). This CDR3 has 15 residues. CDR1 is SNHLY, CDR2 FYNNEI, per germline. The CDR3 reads CVSSPWGRDSDTQYF. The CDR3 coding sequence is TGTGTCAGCAGCCCCTGGGGGCGCGATTCTGATACGCAGTATTTT.

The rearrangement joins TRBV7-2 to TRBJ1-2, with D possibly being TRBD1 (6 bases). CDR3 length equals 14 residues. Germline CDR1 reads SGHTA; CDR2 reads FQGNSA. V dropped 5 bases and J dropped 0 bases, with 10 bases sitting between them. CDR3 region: CASSPRTANYGYTF. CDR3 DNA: TGTGCCAGCAGCCCGAGGACAGCTAACTATGGCTACACCTTC.

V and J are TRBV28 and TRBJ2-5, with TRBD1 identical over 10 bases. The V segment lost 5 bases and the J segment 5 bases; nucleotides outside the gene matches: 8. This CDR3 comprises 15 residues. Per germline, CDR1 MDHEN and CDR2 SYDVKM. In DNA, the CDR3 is TGTGCCAGCAGTGACTGGACAGGGGGTGAGGAGACCCAGTACTTC. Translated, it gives CASSDWTGGEETQYF.

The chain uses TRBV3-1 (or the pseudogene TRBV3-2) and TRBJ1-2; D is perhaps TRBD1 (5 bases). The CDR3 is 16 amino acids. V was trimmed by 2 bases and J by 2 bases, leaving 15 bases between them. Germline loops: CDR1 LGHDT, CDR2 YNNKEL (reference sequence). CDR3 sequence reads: CASSQRSGGVNYGYTF. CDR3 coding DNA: TGTGCCAGCAGCCAACGGTCGGGGGGGGTCAACTATGGCTACACCTTC.

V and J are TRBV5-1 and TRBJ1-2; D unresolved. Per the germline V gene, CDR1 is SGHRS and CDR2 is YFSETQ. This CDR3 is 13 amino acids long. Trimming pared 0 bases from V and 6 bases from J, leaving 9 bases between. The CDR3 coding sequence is TGCGCCAGCAGCTTGGACACGGCGGATGGCTACACCTTC. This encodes CASSLDTADGYTF.

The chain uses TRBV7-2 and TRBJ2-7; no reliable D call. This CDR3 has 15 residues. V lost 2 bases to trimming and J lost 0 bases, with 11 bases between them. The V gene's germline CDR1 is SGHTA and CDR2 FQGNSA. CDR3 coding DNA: TGTGCCAGCAGCTTAAACGGTCTAAGCTCCTACGAGCAGTACTTC. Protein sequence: CASSLNGLSSYEQYF.

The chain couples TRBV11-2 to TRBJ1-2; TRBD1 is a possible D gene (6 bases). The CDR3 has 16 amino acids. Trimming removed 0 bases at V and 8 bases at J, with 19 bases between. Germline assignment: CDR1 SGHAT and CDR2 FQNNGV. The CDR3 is CASSLDIEAGALGYTF. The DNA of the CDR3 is TGTGCCAGCAGCTTAGATATAGAGGCAGGGGCTCTGGGCTACACCTTC.

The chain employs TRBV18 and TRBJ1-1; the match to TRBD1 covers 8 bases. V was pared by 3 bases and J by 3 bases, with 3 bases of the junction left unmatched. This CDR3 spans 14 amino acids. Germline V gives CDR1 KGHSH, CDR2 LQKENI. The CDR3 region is CASSPTDRDTEAFF. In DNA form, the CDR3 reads TGTGCCAGCTCACCCACGGACAGGGACACTGAAGCTTTCTTT.

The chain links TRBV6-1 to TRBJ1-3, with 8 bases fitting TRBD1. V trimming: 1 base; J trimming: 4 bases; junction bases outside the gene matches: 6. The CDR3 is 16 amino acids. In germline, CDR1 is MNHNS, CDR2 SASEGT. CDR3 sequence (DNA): TGTGCCAGCAGTGAAGTGCTCGGACAGGGAGGAAACACCATATATTTT. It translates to CASSEVLGQGGNTIYF.

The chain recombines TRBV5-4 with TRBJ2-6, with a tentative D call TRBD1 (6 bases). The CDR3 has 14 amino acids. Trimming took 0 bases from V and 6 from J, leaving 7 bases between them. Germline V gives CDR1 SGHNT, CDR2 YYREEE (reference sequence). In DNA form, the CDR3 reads TGTGCCAGCAGCTTGGACAGGGTGGCCAACGTCCTGACTTTC. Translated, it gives CASSLDRVANVLTF.

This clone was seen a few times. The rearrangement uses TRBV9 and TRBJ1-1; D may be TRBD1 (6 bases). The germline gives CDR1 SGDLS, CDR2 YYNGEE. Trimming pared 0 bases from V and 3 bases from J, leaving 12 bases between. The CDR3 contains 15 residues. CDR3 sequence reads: CASSVGGRGDTEAFF. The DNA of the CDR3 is TGTGCCAGCAGCGTAGGAGGCAGGGGCGACACTGAAGCTTTCTTT.